This T cell receptor beta chain was captured by sequencing in a study of T cell changes during pregnancy in multiple sclerosis. Using immunoSEQ multiplex PCR, the repertoire was profiled, and TCRdb retains in-frame clones only, with some absent. This sample yields about 28,000 clones, of which over 75% are seen a single time; 6.5% to 8.5% belongs to the top ten. Trimming took off 6 bases at V and 4 bases at J, with 15 bases between the two ends. The germline gives CDR1 MGHRA, CDR2 YSYEKL. The CDR3 sequence is 14 residues long. The chain uses TRBV4-1 and TRBJ1-2; D is undetermined. The sequence was collected from a female donor with multiple sclerosis, enrolled in a pregnancy study. Sample: CD8+ T cells from peripheral blood mononuclear cells, taken after pregnancy. The CDR3 region is CASSGLGSGYGYTF. The CDR3 DNA is TGCGCCAGCAGTGGATTGGGTTCGGGCTATGGCTACACCTTC.